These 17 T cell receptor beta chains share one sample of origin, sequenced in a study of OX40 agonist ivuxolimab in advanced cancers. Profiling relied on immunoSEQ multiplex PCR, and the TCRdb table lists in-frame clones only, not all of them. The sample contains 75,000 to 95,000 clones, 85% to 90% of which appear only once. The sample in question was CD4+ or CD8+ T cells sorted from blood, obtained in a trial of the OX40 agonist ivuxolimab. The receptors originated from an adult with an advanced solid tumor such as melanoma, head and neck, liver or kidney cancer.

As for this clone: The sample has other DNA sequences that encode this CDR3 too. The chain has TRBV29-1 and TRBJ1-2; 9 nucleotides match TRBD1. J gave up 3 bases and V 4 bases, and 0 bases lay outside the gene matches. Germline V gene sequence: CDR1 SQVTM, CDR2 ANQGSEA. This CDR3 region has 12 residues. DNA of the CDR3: TGCAGCGTTGGACAGGGGGACTATGGCTACACCTTC. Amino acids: CSVGQGDYGYTF.

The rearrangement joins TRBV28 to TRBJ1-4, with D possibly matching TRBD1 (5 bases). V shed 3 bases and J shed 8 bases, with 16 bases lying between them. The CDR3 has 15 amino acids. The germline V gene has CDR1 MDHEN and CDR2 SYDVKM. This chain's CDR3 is CASSFQLGGGEKLFF. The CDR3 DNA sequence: TGTGCCAGCAGTTTTCAATTGGGGGGAGGAGAAAAACTGTTTTTT.

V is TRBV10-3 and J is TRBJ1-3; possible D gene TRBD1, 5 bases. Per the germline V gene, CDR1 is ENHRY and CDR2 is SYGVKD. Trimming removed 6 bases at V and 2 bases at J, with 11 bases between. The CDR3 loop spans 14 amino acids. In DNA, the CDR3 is TGTGCCATCAGACTCGACAGTCCTGGAAACACCATATATTTT. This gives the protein CAIRLDSPGNTIYF.

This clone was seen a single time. CDR3 DNA sequence: TGCGCCAGCAGCCAAGTGGCTGGACAGGGCTACTTCGGGGAGCTGTTTTTT. It encodes CASSQVAGQGYFGELFF. This chain links TRBV4-3 with TRBJ2-2; TRBD1 aligns across 8 bases. Germline-derived CDR1 and CDR2 are LGHNA and YSLEER. This CDR3 spans 17 amino acids. V lost 1 base to trimming and J lost 7 bases; unmatched junction nucleotides: 11.

The CDR3 spells CASSFGNYEQYV. The CDR3 DNA follows: TGTGCCAGCAGCTTCGGGAACTACGAGCAGTACGTC. The rearrangement uses TRBV5-8 and TRBJ2-7; D perhaps matches TRBD2 (5 bases). The CDR3 consists of 12 residues. From germline, CDR1 is SGHTS and CDR2 YDEGEE. Trimming cost V 2 bases and J 3 bases, with 6 bases left between them.

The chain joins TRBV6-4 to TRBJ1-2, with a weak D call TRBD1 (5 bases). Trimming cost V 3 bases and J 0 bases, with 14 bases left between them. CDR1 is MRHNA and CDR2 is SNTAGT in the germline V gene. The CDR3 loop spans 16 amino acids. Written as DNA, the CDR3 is TGTGCCAGCAGTGAGTGGAGGGACGGACCTAACTATGGCTACACCTTC. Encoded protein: CASSEWRDGPNYGYTF.

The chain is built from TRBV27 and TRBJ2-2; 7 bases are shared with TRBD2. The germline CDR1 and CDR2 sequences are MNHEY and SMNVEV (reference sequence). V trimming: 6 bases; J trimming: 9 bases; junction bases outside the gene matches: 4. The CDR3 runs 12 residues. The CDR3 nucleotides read TGTGCCAGCAGCTCCGGGGGGAGGGAGCTGTTTTTT. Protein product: CASSSGGRELFF.

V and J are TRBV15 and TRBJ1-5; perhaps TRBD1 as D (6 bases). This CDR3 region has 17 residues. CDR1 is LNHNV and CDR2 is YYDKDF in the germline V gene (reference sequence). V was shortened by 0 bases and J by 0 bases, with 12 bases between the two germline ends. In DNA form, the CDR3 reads TGTGCCACCAGCAGAGAACAGGGCGTCGATAGCAATCAGCCCCAGCATTTT. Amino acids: CATSREQGVDSNQPQHF.

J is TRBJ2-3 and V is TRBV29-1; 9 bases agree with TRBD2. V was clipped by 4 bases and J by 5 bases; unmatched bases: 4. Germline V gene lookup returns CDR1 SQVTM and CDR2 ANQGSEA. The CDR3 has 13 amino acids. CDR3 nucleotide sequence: TGCAGCGTTGGGGGACTAGCTGGAGATACGCAGTATTTT. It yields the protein CSVGGLAGDTQYF.

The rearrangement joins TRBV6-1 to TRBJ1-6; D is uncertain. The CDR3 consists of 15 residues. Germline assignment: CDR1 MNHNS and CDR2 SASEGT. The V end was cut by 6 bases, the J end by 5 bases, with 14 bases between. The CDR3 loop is CASRLEGRNNSPLHF. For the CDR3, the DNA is TGTGCCAGCAGATTAGAAGGACGGAATAATTCACCCCTCCACTTT.

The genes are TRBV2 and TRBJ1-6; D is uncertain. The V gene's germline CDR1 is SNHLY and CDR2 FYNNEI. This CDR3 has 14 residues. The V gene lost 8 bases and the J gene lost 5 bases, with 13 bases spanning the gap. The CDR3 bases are TGTGCCAGCGCTCCGGGCCATCATAATTCACCCCTCCACTTT. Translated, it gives CASAPGHHNSPLHF.

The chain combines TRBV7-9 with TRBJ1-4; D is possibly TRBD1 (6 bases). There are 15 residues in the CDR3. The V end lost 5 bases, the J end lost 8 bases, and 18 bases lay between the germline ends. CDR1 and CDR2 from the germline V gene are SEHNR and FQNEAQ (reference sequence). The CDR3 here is CASSLGGGGKEKLFF. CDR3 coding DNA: TGTGCCAGCAGCCTTGGGGGAGGGGGAAAAGAAAAACTGTTTTTT.

DNA for the CDR3: TGTGCCAGTAGTCAACTACCCCGGAGGGAAAAACTGTTTTTT. Protein product: CASSQLPRREKLFF. This sequence joins TRBV19 and TRBJ1-4; D not certain. Trimming took off 5 bases at V and 8 bases at J, with 15 bases between the two ends. This CDR3 comprises 14 residues. CDR1 LNHDA and CDR2 SQIVND come from the germline V gene (reference sequence).

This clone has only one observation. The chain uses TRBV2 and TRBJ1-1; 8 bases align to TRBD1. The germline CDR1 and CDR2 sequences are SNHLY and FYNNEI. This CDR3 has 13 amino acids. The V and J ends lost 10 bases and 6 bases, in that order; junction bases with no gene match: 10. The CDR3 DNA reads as TGTGCCACTACCCCCAGGGGGCTGGCTGAAGCTTTCTTT. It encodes CATTPRGLAEAFF. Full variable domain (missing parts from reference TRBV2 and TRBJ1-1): EPEVTQTPSHQVTQMGQEVILRCVPISNHLYFYWYRQILGQKVEFLVSFYNNEISEKSEIFDDQFSVERPDGSNFTLKIRSTKLEDSAMYFCATTPRGLAEAFFGQGTRLTVV.

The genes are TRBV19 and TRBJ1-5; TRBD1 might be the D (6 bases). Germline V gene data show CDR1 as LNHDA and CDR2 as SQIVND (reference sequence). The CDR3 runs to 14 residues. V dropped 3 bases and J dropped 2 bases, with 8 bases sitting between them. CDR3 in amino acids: CASSISGGNQPQHF. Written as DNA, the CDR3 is TGTGCCAGTAGTATTTCAGGGGGCAATCAGCCCCAGCATTTT.

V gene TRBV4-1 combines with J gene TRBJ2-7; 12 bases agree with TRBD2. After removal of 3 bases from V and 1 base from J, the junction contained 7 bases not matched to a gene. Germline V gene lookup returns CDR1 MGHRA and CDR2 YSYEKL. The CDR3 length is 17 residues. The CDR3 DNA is TGCGCCAGCAGCCAGGCCACCGGGACTAGCGGGTCCTACGAGCAGTACTTC. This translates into CASSQATGTSGSYEQYF.

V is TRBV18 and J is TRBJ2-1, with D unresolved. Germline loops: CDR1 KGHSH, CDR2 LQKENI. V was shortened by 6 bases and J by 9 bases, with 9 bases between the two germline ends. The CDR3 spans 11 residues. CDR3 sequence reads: CASSTRSEQFF. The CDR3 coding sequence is TGTGCCAGCTCCACTCGTTCTGAGCAGTTCTTC.